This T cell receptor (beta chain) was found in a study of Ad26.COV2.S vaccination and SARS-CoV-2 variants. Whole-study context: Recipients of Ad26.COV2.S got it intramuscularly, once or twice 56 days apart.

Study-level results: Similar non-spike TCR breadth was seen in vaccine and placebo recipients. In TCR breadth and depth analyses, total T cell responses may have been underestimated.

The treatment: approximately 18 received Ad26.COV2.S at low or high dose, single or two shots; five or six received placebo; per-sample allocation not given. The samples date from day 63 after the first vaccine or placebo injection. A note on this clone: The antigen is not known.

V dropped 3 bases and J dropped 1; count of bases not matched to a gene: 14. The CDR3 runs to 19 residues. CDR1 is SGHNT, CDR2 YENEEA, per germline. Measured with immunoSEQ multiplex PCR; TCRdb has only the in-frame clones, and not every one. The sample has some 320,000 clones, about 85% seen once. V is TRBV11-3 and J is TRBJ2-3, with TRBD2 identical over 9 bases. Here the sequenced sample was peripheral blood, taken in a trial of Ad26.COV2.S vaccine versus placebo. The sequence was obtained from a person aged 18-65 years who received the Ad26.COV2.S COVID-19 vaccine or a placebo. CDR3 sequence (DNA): TGTGCCAGCAGCTTCGTAGGCCTGGATATAGCGGGGGGCACAGATACGCAGTATTTT. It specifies CASSFVGLDIAGGTDTQYF.